The 10 T cell receptor beta chains listed next were all sequenced from one sample in a study of blood T cell repertoires in COVID-19. Clones were read by immunoSEQ multiplex PCR, and TCRdb kept only the in-frame ones, dropping some. This sample has more than 250,000 clones, with roughly 86% found just once. The sequenced sample was peripheral blood. These receptors all come from a woman in her twenties or thirties who had recovered from COVID-19.

This clone was recorded a few times. The rearrangement joins TRBV5-1 to TRBJ1-6, with 7 bases aligning to TRBD1. V gave up 3 bases and J gave up 8 bases; unmatched junction bases: 5. The CDR3 has 14 amino acids. Germline V gives CDR1 SGHRS, CDR2 YFSETQ. The CDR3 bases are TGCGCCAGCAGCTCCGGGGACAGTGATTCACCCCTCCACTTT. It yields the protein CASSSGDSDSPLHF.

V usage is TRBV27 and J usage is TRBJ1-1, with D perhaps TRBD1 (5 bases). The CDR3 loop spans 13 amino acids. Between the trimmed V and J ends, which lost 8 bases and 4 bases, there was a span of 14 bases. The germline V gene has CDR1 MNHEY and CDR2 SMNVEV (reference sequence). As DNA, the CDR3 is TGTGCCAGCTCCTGGCGGGGGGGCACTGAAGCTTTCTTT. It translates to CASSWRGGTEAFF.

V gene TRBV25-1 combines with J gene TRBJ2-7; D unresolved. Trimming stripped 3 bases from V and 4 bases from J, with 7 bases between. Per the germline V gene, CDR1 is MGHDK and CDR2 is SYGVNS. There are 12 residues in the CDR3. CDR3 DNA sequence: TGTGCCAGCAGTGACCGCGGTTACGAGCAGTACTTC. The encoded protein is CASSDRGYEQYF.

This rearrangement joins TRBV5-6 to TRBJ2-2, with a tentative D call TRBD1 (5 bases). V was shortened by 0 bases and J by 4 bases, with 7 bases between the two germline ends. The CDR3 consists of 14 residues. Germline V gene sequence: CDR1 SGHDT, CDR2 YYEEEE. CDR3 bases: TGTGCCAGCAGCTTGGCAACAGGCACCGGGGAGCTGTTTTTT. It is translated as CASSLATGTGELFF.

This rearrangement joins TRBV25-1 to TRBJ2-2, with D possibly matching TRBD2 (5 bases). The V end lost 7 bases, the J end lost 6 bases, and 21 bases lay between the germline ends. The CDR3 runs to 16 residues. Germline V gene lookup returns CDR1 MGHDK and CDR2 SYGVNS. CDR3 loop: CASTEGGILRAGELFF. DNA for the CDR3: TGTGCCAGCACCGAGGGCGGAATCCTCCGGGCCGGGGAGCTGTTTTTT.

This rearrangement joins TRBV27 to TRBJ1-6; 10 nucleotides match TRBD1. CDR3 length equals 15 residues. Germline loops: CDR1 MNHEY, CDR2 SMNVEV (reference sequence). V gave up 6 bases and J gave up 6 bases; unmatched junction bases: 5. CDR3 nucleotide sequence: TGTGCCAGCAGGACAGGGGGCTCTCGTAATTCACCCCTCCACTTT. Protein: CASRTGGSRNSPLHF.

In DNA form, the CDR3 reads TGTGCCAGCAGCCCACCGGGACTAGCGGGTTTTGAGCAGTTCTTC. It yields the protein CASSPPGLAGFEQFF. J is TRBJ2-1 and V is TRBV7-9, with 12 bases aligning to TRBD2. This CDR3 has 15 residues. In germline, CDR1 is SEHNR, CDR2 FQNEAQ (reference sequence). Trimming at V came to 5 bases and at J to 9 bases, leaving 8 bases not matched to a gene.

V and J are TRBV9 and TRBJ1-2; no firm D call. V dropped 0 bases and J dropped 8 bases, with 11 bases sitting between them. The CDR3 is 13 residues long. Germline V gives CDR1 SGDLS, CDR2 YYNGEE. The CDR3 sequence: CASSVGQRKGYTF. CDR3 nucleotide sequence: TGTGCCAGCAGCGTAGGACAACGGAAGGGCTACACCTTC.

In nucleotides, the CDR3 is TGTGCCAGCAGCTTTCCCCGGTCACTAGCGGGGGTGGGAGATACGCAGTATTTT. Its translation: CASSFPRSLAGVGDTQYF. The V gene is TRBV5-6, the J gene TRBJ2-3; 11 positions match TRBD2. The CDR3 sequence is 18 residues long. Germline values: CDR1 SGHDT, CDR2 YYEEEE. V trimming: 2 bases; J trimming: 5 bases; junction bases outside the gene matches: 13.

This rearrangement joins TRBV7-9 to TRBJ2-7; D unclear. Deletions cut 3 bases from V and 6 bases from J, with 9 bases between. The CDR3 is 12 amino acids. Germline V CDR1 and CDR2: SEHNR, FQNEAQ (reference sequence). CDR3 sequence (DNA): TGTGCCAGCAGCTTGTACCCCGGCGAGCAGTACTTC. This codes for CASSLYPGEQYF.